This record concerns one TCR beta chain sequence. What it binds is unknown. Trimming removed 3 bases at V and 2 bases at J, with 3 bases between. CDR1 is SGDLS and CDR2 is YYNGEE in the germline V gene. The CDR3 is made up of 12 amino acids. This sample is drawn from a study of cytomegalovirus exposure and HLA in healthy donors. Whole-study findings and limits: Researchers counted 150 to 200 TCR beta chains as cytomegalovirus-associated. Likely technical artifact: a cluster of highly shared sequence variants. Across HLA loci, a later analysis found differing TCR association rates, with DRB1 most and HLA-C fewest.

The PCR was carried out with 60 Vbeta primers and 13 Jbeta primers. Profiling relied on immunoSEQ multiplex PCR, and the TCRdb table lists in-frame clones only, not all of them. The sample has 64,000 or so clones; over 60% are singletons. This clonotype was sampled from a man aged 40-49 years in good health and CMV-seropositive. V is TRBV9 and J is TRBJ2-1; unclear D gene. The sequencing input was PBMCs. The chain's CDR3 is CASSGTYNEQFF. DNA of the CDR3: TGTGCCAGCAGCGGTACCTACAATGAGCAGTTCTTC.